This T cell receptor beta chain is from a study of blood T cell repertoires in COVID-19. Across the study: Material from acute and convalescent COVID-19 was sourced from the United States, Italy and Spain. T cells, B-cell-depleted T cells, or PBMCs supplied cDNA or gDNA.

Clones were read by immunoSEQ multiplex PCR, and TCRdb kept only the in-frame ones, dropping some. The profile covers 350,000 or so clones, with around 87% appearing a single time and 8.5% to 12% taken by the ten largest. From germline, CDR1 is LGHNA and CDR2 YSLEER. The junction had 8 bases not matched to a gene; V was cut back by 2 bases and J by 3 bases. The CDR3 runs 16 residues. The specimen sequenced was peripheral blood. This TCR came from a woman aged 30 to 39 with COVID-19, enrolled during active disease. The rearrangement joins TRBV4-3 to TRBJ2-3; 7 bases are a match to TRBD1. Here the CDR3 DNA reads TGCGCCAGCAGCCAACTCTCGACAGGGCGGACAGATACGCAGTATTTT. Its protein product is CASSQLSTGRTDTQYF.